Each of the 26 T cell receptor beta chains below was sequenced from the same sample in a study of cytomegalovirus exposure and HLA in healthy donors. It was with 60 Vbeta and 13 Jbeta primers that the PCR ran. TCRdb's table, derived via immunoSEQ multiplex PCR, lists solely in-frame clones and lacks some. The repertoire has roughly 230,000 clones, over 75% of them found once; the top ten carry under 0.6%. Sequenced material: PBMCs. The receptors shown here come from a boy under 18 in good health and CMV-seronegative.

This clone was seen more than once but under ten times. The V and J genes are TRBV5-4 and TRBJ1-3; TRBD1 aligns across 10 bases. The trim removed 4 bases at V and 3 bases at J, leaving 4 bases unmatched. The CDR3 runs to 15 residues. Germline CDR1 SGHNT, CDR2 YYREEE (reference sequence). The chain's CDR3 is CASSPTGGVGNTIYF. The CDR3 DNA is TGTGCCAGCAGCCCGACAGGGGGCGTTGGAAACACCATATATTTT.

In this sample, this clone turned up once. The chain links TRBV29-1 to TRBJ1-2; the match to TRBD1 covers 8 bases. CDR3 size: 15 residues. From germline, CDR1 is SQVTM and CDR2 ANQGSEA. The ends lost 7 bases at V and 0 bases at J; junction bases unmatched: 10. The CDR3 protein is CSGSLDRGANYGYTF. CDR3 nucleotides: TGCAGCGGATCTTTAGACAGGGGAGCTAACTATGGCTACACCTTC.

The chain uses TRBV5-6 and TRBJ2-3, with TRBD2 matching 14 bases. J was trimmed by 0 bases and V by 4 bases; bases with no gene match: 7. Per germline, CDR1 SGHDT and CDR2 YYEEEE. The CDR3 is made up of 18 amino acids. CDR3 in amino acids: CASSGGTSGGDSTDTQYF. The CDR3 DNA follows: TGTGCCAGCAGCGGAGGGACTAGCGGGGGCGATAGCACAGATACGCAGTATTTT.

The gene calls are TRBV7-2 and TRBJ2-1; 9 nucleotides line up with TRBD2. This CDR3 has 15 amino acids. Germline V gene sequence: CDR1 SGHTA, CDR2 FQGNSA. V shed 6 bases and J 7 bases; nucleotides not matched to a gene: 10. The CDR3 spells CASSYAGTSSNEQFF. The CDR3 DNA follows: TGTGCCAGCAGTTACGCCGGGACTAGCTCAAATGAGCAGTTCTTC. Together with reference TRBV7-2 and TRBJ2-1, the CDR3 gives the full variable domain: GAGVSQSPSNKVTEKGKDVELRCDPISGHTALYWYRQSLGQGLEFLIYFQGNSAPDKSGLPSDRFSAERTGGSVSTLTIQRTQQEDSAVYLCASSYAGTSSNEQFFGPGTRLTVL.

V and J are TRBV5-5 and TRBJ1-1; TRBD1 matches at 8 bases. The CDR3 loop spans 14 amino acids. The J segment lost 4 bases and the V segment lost 3 bases, leaving 5 bases of the junction unmatched. Germline V CDR1 and CDR2: SGHKS, YYEKEE (reference sequence). CDR3 DNA sequence: TGTGCCAGCAGCTCCACAGGGGGTACCACTGAAGCTTTCTTT. Protein product: CASSSTGGTTEAFF.

The V call is TRBV9, the J call TRBJ2-3; the match to TRBD2 covers 12 bases. V lost 0 bases, J lost 1 base, and 9 bases stayed unmatched. Looked up from germline, CDR1 is SGDLS and CDR2 is YYNGEE. The CDR3 is made up of 19 amino acids. As DNA, the CDR3 is TGTGCCAGCAGCGTAGAGCTAGCGGGGGGGCCAGGGGGCACAGATACGCAGTATTTT. As protein: CASSVELAGGPGGTDTQYF. The whole variable domain, filled in from reference TRBV9 and TRBJ2-3, reads DSGVTQTPKHLITATGQRVTLRCSPRSGDLSVYWYQQSLDQGLQFLIQYYNGEERAKGNILERFSAQQFPDLHSELNLSSLELGDSALYFCASSVELAGGPGGTDTQYFGPGTRLTVL.

This chain joins TRBV9 and TRBJ1-1; possible D gene TRBD1, 5 bases. The CDR3 consists of 14 residues. In germline, CDR1 is SGDLS, CDR2 YYNGEE. Trimming shortened V by 2 bases and J by 6 bases, and 14 bases separated the two germline ends. The CDR3 DNA is TGTGCCAGCAGCGTCAGGGATGTAGGCGCTGAAGCTTTCTTT. It encodes CASSVRDVGAEAFF.

The chain recombines TRBV18 with TRBJ2-3; no reliable D call. This CDR3 has 15 residues. V lost 3 bases and J lost 5, with 15 bases in between. CDR1 KGHSH and CDR2 LQKENI come from the germline V gene. This CDR3 is CASSPNFPQKDTQYF. The CDR3 DNA reads TGTGCCAGCTCACCGAACTTCCCTCAAAAAGATACGCAGTATTTT.

V and J are TRBV11-3 and TRBJ2-7; a possible D gene is TRBD2 (6 bases). V lost 2 bases and J 4 bases, leaving 15 bases between the germline ends. Germline CDR1 SGHNT, CDR2 YENEEA. CDR3 length: 15 amino acids. CDR3 region: CASSLSQRAIYEQYF. In DNA form, the CDR3 reads TGTGCCAGCAGCTTATCCCAGCGGGCCATATACGAGCAGTACTTC.

This chain links TRBV10-1 with TRBJ1-1; no reliable D call. Germline V gene sequence: CDR1 WNHNN, CDR2 SYGVQD (reference sequence). This CDR3 has 13 amino acids. Trimming stripped 5 bases from V and 1 base from J, with 8 bases between. The CDR3 region has the DNA TGCGCCAGCAGTCCCACGCGGAACACTGAAGCTTTCTTT. Its protein is CASSPTRNTEAFF.

V and J are TRBV18 and TRBJ1-2, with a possible D match to TRBD1 (6 bases). Trimming removed 2 bases from V and 0 bases from J, with 10 bases in between. Germline CDR1 and CDR2: KGHSH and LQKENI. This CDR3 contains 15 residues. The CDR3 region is CASSPMTGANYGYTF. DNA for the CDR3: TGTGCCAGCTCACCAATGACAGGCGCTAACTATGGCTACACCTTC. Full variable domain (rest looked up from reference TRBV18 and TRBJ1-2): NAGVMQNPRHLVRRRGQEARLRCSPMKGHSHVYWYRQLPEEGLKFMVYLQKENIIDESGMPKERFSAEFPKEGPSILRIQQVVRGDSAAYFCASSPMTGANYGYTFGSGTRLTVV.

This chain uses TRBV2 with TRBJ2-1; 11 positions match TRBD2. Per germline, CDR1 SNHLY and CDR2 FYNNEI. After removal of 2 bases from V and 4 bases from J, the junction contained 1 base not matched to a gene. The CDR3 has 15 amino acids. The chain's CDR3 is CASSETSGRYNEQFF. CDR3 in DNA: TGTGCCAGCAGTGAAACTAGCGGGAGATACAATGAGCAGTTCTTC. Full variable domain (remainder filled in from reference TRBV2 and TRBJ2-1): EPEVTQTPSHQVTQMGQEVILRCVPISNHLYFYWYRQILGQKVEFLVSFYNNEISEKSEIFDDQFSVERPDGSNFTLKIRSTKLEDSAMYFCASSETSGRYNEQFFGPGTRLTVL.

The V gene is TRBV7-3, the J gene TRBJ2-1, with a tentative D call TRBD2 (5 bases). The germline gives CDR1 SGHTA, CDR2 FQGTGA. V lost 1 base and J lost 7, with 14 bases in between. The CDR3 spans 15 residues. CDR3 amino acids: CASSLRGLAPNEQFF. The CDR3 coding sequence is TGTGCCAGCAGCTTAAGAGGATTAGCGCCAAATGAGCAGTTCTTC.

The genes are TRBV2 and TRBJ2-5; TRBD2 aligns across 11 bases. Trimming cost V 4 bases and J 2 bases; bases outside gene matches: 3. CDR1 and CDR2 (germline): SNHLY, FYNNEI. The CDR3 length is 15 residues. The CDR3 bases are TGTGCCAGCAGTGTCCTAGCGGGGGGACAAGAGACCCAGTACTTC. This sequence encodes CASSVLAGGQETQYF.

The chain couples TRBV27 to TRBJ1-2, with TRBD1 matching over 9 bases. Per the germline V gene, CDR1 is MNHEY and CDR2 is SMNVEV (reference sequence). The CDR3 runs to 13 residues. Trimming at V came to 6 bases and at J to 10 bases, leaving 9 bases not matched to a gene. The CDR3 reads CASSYRDRVLYTF. CDR3 sequence (DNA): TGTGCCAGCAGCTACCGGGACAGGGTCCTCTACACCTTC.

This clone came up once. The chain couples TRBV7-9 to TRBJ2-7; 7 bases align to TRBD2. Trimming at V came to 4 bases and at J to 2 bases, leaving 8 bases not matched to a gene. Germline V gene lookup returns CDR1 SEHNR and CDR2 FQNEAQ (reference sequence). This CDR3 is 15 amino acids long. DNA for the CDR3: TGTGCCAGCAGCTCAGGGACTACCCACACCTACGAGCAGTACTTC. Translating it yields CASSSGTTHTYEQYF.

This rearrangement joins TRBV9 to TRBJ1-1; D may be TRBD1 (5 bases). V dropped 7 bases and J dropped 6 bases, with 19 bases sitting between them. This CDR3 is built from 14 residues. Germline CDR1 reads SGDLS; CDR2 reads YYNGEE. CDR3 bases: TGTGCCAGCGGGCGCTGGGATTCACAGGCTGAAGCTTTCTTT. Protein: CASGRWDSQAEAFF.

This chain uses TRBV29-1 with TRBJ2-5; D might be TRBD2 (6 bases). This CDR3 spans 14 amino acids. V shed 2 bases and J shed 5 bases, with 15 bases lying between them. Looked up from germline, CDR1 is SQVTM and CDR2 is ANQGSEA. The CDR3 nucleotides are TGCAGCGTTGAAATTTTGGAGGGTTGGGAGACCCAGTACTTC. It translates to CSVEILEGWETQYF.

This clone came up a few times. The V and J genes are TRBV7-9 and TRBJ1-1, with D perhaps TRBD1 (5 bases). CDR1 SEHNR and CDR2 FQNEAQ come from the germline V gene (reference sequence). V lost 1 base and J lost 1, with 10 bases in between. The CDR3 consists of 15 residues. CDR3 loop: CASSLGGRENTEAFF. The CDR3 nucleotides are TGTGCCAGCAGCTTAGGGGGCAGGGAGAACACTGAAGCTTTCTTT.

The rearrangement uses TRBV5-6 and TRBJ1-5, with D possibly being TRBD1 (6 bases). The CDR3 length is 15 residues. V was trimmed by 3 bases and J by 7 bases, leaving 17 bases between them. CDR1 is SGHDT, CDR2 YYEEEE, per germline. The CDR3 here is CASSSQGSPGQPQHF. CDR3 DNA: TGTGCCAGCAGCTCACAGGGATCCCCGGGGCAGCCCCAGCATTTT.

The genes are TRBV7-8 and TRBJ2-5, with 8 bases aligning to TRBD2. From germline, CDR1 is SGHVS and CDR2 FQNEAQ. Trimming at V came to 0 bases and at J to 3 bases, leaving 3 bases not matched to a gene. CDR3 length equals 15 residues. CDR3 in amino acids: CASSLAAGEEETQYF. The CDR3 nucleotides are TGTGCCAGCAGCTTAGCAGCGGGAGAGGAAGAGACCCAGTACTTC.

This clone was found once. This sequence joins TRBV30 and TRBJ2-7; TRBD2 aligns across 11 bases. V lost 4 bases to trimming and J lost 5 bases; unmatched junction nucleotides: 7. Germline CDR1 reads GTSNPN; CDR2 reads SVGIG (reference sequence). The CDR3 extends over 14 amino acids. The CDR3 reads CAWIAGGPSHEQYF. The CDR3 DNA reads as TGTGCCTGGATAGCGGGGGGGCCTTCACACGAGCAGTACTTC. Looking up the rest from reference TRBV30 and TRBJ2-7 gives the full variable domain: SQTIHQWPATLVQPVGSPLSLECTVEGTSNPNLYWYRQAAGRGLQLLFYSVGIGQISSEVPQNLSASRPQDRQFILSSKKLLLSDSGFYLCAWIAGGPSHEQYFGPGTRLTVT.

J is TRBJ1-6 and V is TRBV4-2; D possibly corresponds to TRBD1 (6 bases). Germline assignment: CDR1 LGHNA and CDR2 YNFKEQ. The V and J ends lost 4 bases and 10 bases respectively, with 17 bases between them. CDR3 length: 15 amino acids. CDR3 loop: CASSPHRDTVSPLHF. DNA of the CDR3: TGTGCCAGCAGCCCCCACCGGGACACCGTCTCACCCCTCCACTTT.

The gene calls are TRBV7-6 and TRBJ2-5; TRBD2 might be the D (6 bases). Germline V CDR1 and CDR2: SGHVS, FNYEAQ. Between the trimmed V and J ends, which lost 2 bases and 5 bases, there was a span of 27 bases. The CDR3 contains 19 residues. The CDR3: CASSLWPKGPRGRGETQYF. Written as DNA, the CDR3 is TGTGCCAGCAGCTTATGGCCAAAGGGGCCACGGGGGAGAGGGGAGACCCAGTACTTC.

The J gene is TRBJ1-5, the V gene TRBV6-5; D ambiguous. Per germline, CDR1 MNHEY and CDR2 SVGAGI. Deletions cut 6 bases from V and 0 bases from J, with 12 bases between. The CDR3 length is 15 residues. The CDR3 is CASRKGGFSNQPQHF. The CDR3 DNA sequence: TGTGCCAGCAGGAAGGGAGGGTTTAGCAATCAGCCCCAGCATTTT.

This clone was picked up a small number of times. CDR3 region: CASSSIGGWFTEAFF. DNA for the CDR3: TGTGCCAGCAGCTCCATAGGAGGGTGGTTCACTGAAGCTTTCTTT. The V call is TRBV7-9, the J call TRBJ1-1; no firm D call. The ends were cut back, 4 bases at V and 4 bases at J, with 16 bases in the middle. The CDR3 contains 15 residues. Germline V gene data show CDR1 as SEHNR and CDR2 as FQNEAQ (reference sequence).